This entry lists 30 T cell receptor beta chains sequenced from one sample in a study of intratumoral heterogeneity in liver cancer. Sequencing was performed with immunoSEQ multiplex PCR; in TCRdb, only in-frame clones are kept and a portion is missing. The sample shows tens of thousands of clones, about two thirds of them seen only once. Sequenced here: tumor-adjacent normal tissue, sampled before any cancer treatment. The source of these receptors is a woman aged 65 to 85 with hepatocellular carcinoma.

The V call is TRBV4-1, the J call TRBJ2-1; D is unclear. CDR3 length equals 15 residues. Trimming shortened V by 0 bases and J by 2 bases, and 8 bases separated the two germline ends. CDR1 is MGHRA, CDR2 YSYEKL, per germline. CDR3 nucleotides: TGCGCCAGCAGCCAAGAGGGGATGGCCTACAATGAGCAGTTCTTC. Protein sequence: CASSQEGMAYNEQFF.

The CDR3 nucleotides are TGTGCCAGCAGCCAAGAGCAGGGCGGCCAGCCCCAGCATTTT. This encodes CASSQEQGGQPQHF. This chain links TRBV3-1 (or the pseudogene TRBV3-2) with TRBJ1-5; a weak D match, TRBD1 (5 bases). This CDR3 contains 14 residues. The germline CDR1 and CDR2 sequences are LGHDT and YNNKEL (reference sequence). V lost 0 bases, J lost 7 bases, and 10 bases lay in between.

The chain recombines TRBV4-1 with TRBJ1-4; the D is unclear. This CDR3 is built from 15 residues. Per germline, CDR1 MGHRA and CDR2 YSYEKL. V lost 7 bases, J lost 3 bases, and 15 bases lay in between. The CDR3 nucleotides are TGCGCCAGCAAATACAGACCTATTGCTAATGAAAAACTGTTTTTT. Its translation: CASKYRPIANEKLFF.

The chain employs TRBV29-1 and TRBJ2-3; D gene unclear. The CDR3 contains 13 residues. Germline V lookup: CDR1 SQVTM, CDR2 ANQGSEA. Trimming cost V 1 base and J 4 bases, with 9 bases left between them. The CDR3 here is CSVEGATADTQYF. Written as DNA, the CDR3 is TGCAGCGTTGAAGGGGCGACGGCAGATACGCAGTATTTT.

The chain uses TRBV6-6 and TRBJ1-2; 9 bases align to TRBD1. The CDR3 extends over 14 amino acids. Trimming cost V 6 bases and J 5 bases; bases outside gene matches: 7. The germline V gene encodes CDR1 MNHNY and CDR2 SVGAGI (reference sequence). The CDR3 nucleotides read TGTGCCAGCAGAATAGACAGGGGGGTTTATGGCTACACCTTC. It yields the protein CASRIDRGVYGYTF.

This clone has a single count. The V call is TRBV5-1, the J call TRBJ2-7; D perhaps matches TRBD2 (6 bases). V gave up 2 bases and J gave up 7 bases, with 16 bases separating them. Germline V gives CDR1 SGHRS, CDR2 YFSETQ. This CDR3 contains 14 residues. For the CDR3, the DNA is TGCGCCAGCAGCTTACACCGGGACTCACTAGAGCAGTACTTC. Protein: CASSLHRDSLEQYF.

The chain employs TRBV29-1 and TRBJ2-1; 10 positions agree with TRBD2. Trimming took 8 bases from V and 8 from J; bases not matched to a gene: 6. The germline V gene encodes CDR1 SQVTM and CDR2 ANQGSEA. CDR3 length: 12 residues. Written as DNA, the CDR3 is TGCAGCATTCGGACTAGCGGCTATGAGCAGTTCTTC. It encodes CSIRTSGYEQFF.

By sample share, this clone is medium-sized. CDR3 sequence: CAWSWQGPTYNEQFF. The CDR3 nucleotides read TGTGCCTGGAGTTGGCAGGGGCCCACCTACAATGAGCAGTTCTTC. This sequence joins TRBV30 and TRBJ2-1; D is possibly TRBD1 (6 bases). CDR3 length equals 15 residues. V was shortened by 2 bases and J by 2 bases, with 13 bases between the two germline ends. Germline V gives CDR1 GTSNPN, CDR2 SVGIG (reference sequence).

This clone has a handful of counts. The chain combines TRBV30 with TRBJ2-5, with D perhaps TRBD2 (5 bases). Germline CDR1 GTSNPN, CDR2 SVGIG (reference sequence). The length of the CDR3 is 14 residues. The germline V and J ends were trimmed by 0 bases and 5 bases, with 13 bases remaining between them. The DNA for the CDR3 is TGTGCCTGGAGTGTACTTGGAGGTCAGGAGACCCAGTACTTC. Translated: CAWSVLGGQETQYF. The whole variable domain, filled in from reference TRBV30 and TRBJ2-5, reads SQTIHQWPATLVQPVGSPLSLECTVEGTSNPNLYWYRQAAGRGLQLLFYSVGIGQISSEVPQNLSASRPQDRQFILSSKKLLLSDSGFYLCAWSVLGGQETQYFGPGTRLLVL.

The chain employs TRBV2 and TRBJ2-5; D unresolved. V was clipped by 2 bases and J by 7 bases, with 17 bases between them. The CDR3 contains 15 residues. Germline CDR1 reads SNHLY; CDR2 reads FYNNEI. The CDR3 protein is CASSELTNIGGTQYF. The CDR3 coding sequence is TGTGCCAGCAGTGAATTGACCAACATCGGTGGGACCCAGTACTTC. The full variable domain, its missing parts supplied by reference TRBV2 and TRBJ2-5, is EPEVTQTPSHQVTQMGQEVILRCVPISNHLYFYWYRQILGQKVEFLVSFYNNEISEKSEIFDDQFSVERPDGSNFTLKIRSTKLEDSAMYFCASSELTNIGGTQYFGPGTRLLVL.

The chain joins TRBV7-2 to TRBJ1-4, with D unclear. The length of the CDR3 is 15 residues. The germline V gene has CDR1 SGHTA and CDR2 FQGNSA. V lost 1 base to trimming and J lost 0 bases, with 6 bases between them. The CDR3 loop is CASSLVVATNEKLFF. The CDR3 DNA follows: TGTGCCAGCAGCTTAGTGGTTGCAACTAATGAAAAACTGTTTTTT. The whole variable domain, filled in from reference TRBV7-2 and TRBJ1-4, reads GAGVSQSPSNKVTEKGKDVELRCDPISGHTALYWYRQSLGQGLEFLIYFQGNSAPDKSGLPSDRFSAERTGGSVSTLTIQRTQQEDSAVYLCASSLVVATNEKLFFGSGTQLSVL.

By its share, this clone is medium-sized (0.01 to 0.1%). The chain employs TRBV30 and TRBJ1-2, with 8 bases that match TRBD1. The CDR3 spans 14 residues. After removal of 5 bases from V and 2 bases from J, the junction contained 7 bases not matched to a gene. Germline V CDR1 and CDR2: GTSNPN, SVGIG (reference sequence). CDR3 region: CAWSSTGGNYGYTF. CDR3 in DNA: TGTGCCTGGTCTAGTACAGGGGGGAACTATGGCTACACCTTC.

The V and J genes are TRBV2 and TRBJ2-5; 7 nucleotides line up with TRBD1. The J segment lost 5 bases and the V segment lost 4 bases, leaving 10 bases of the junction unmatched. The CDR3 is 15 amino acids. The germline V gene has CDR1 SNHLY and CDR2 FYNNEI. CDR3: CASSAGTVSPETQYF. CDR3 nucleotide sequence: TGTGCCAGCAGTGCCGGGACAGTTTCTCCCGAGACCCAGTACTTC.

CDR3 protein: CASSSAELHYEQYF. In nucleotides, the CDR3 is TGTGCCAGCAGCTCAGCGGAGTTACACTACGAGCAGTACTTC. This chain connects TRBV7-6 to TRBJ2-7; tentatively, D is TRBD2 (5 bases). Germline V gene sequence: CDR1 SGHVS, CDR2 FNYEAQ. The CDR3 runs to 14 residues. Trimming removed 4 bases from V and 3 bases from J, with 13 bases in between.

The genes are TRBV30 and TRBJ1-1, with D tentatively TRBD1 (5 bases). V was cut by 2 bases and J by 1 base, with 14 bases left in between. The length of the CDR3 is 15 residues. Germline CDR1 GTSNPN, CDR2 SVGIG (reference sequence). The CDR3 DNA reads as TGTGCCTGGAGTTCGTGGCCGGGGGAGAACACTGAAGCTTTCTTT. Its protein is CAWSSWPGENTEAFF. The full variable domain, completed using reference TRBV30 and TRBJ1-1, is SQTIHQWPATLVQPVGSPLSLECTVEGTSNPNLYWYRQAAGRGLQLLFYSVGIGQISSEVPQNLSASRPQDRQFILSSKKLLLSDSGFYLCAWSSWPGENTEAFFGQGTRLTVV.

The CDR3 sequence is CASSVTSVETQYF. DNA of the CDR3: TGCGCCAGCAGTGTAACTAGCGTGGAGACCCAGTACTTC. The chain recombines TRBV10-2 with TRBJ2-5; TRBD2 matches at 7 bases. Germline values: CDR1 WSHSY, CDR2 SAAADI. The CDR3 spans 13 residues. The junction had 4 bases not matched to a gene; V was cut back by 4 bases and J by 5 bases.

The chain employs TRBV2 and TRBJ2-1; TRBD1 aligns across 8 bases. Germline-derived CDR1 and CDR2 are SNHLY and FYNNEI. V gave up 6 bases and J gave up 3 bases; unmatched junction bases: 7. The CDR3 has 15 residues. For the CDR3, the DNA is TGTGCCAGCAGGAGGGGCGGACAGGGCTACAATGAGCAGTTCTTC. Translating gives CASRRGGQGYNEQFF.

This chain links TRBV10-2 with TRBJ1-1; D gene ambiguous. The CDR3 runs to 15 residues. Trimming removed 0 bases from V and 4 bases from J, with 12 bases in between. Germline assignment: CDR1 WSHSY and CDR2 SAAADI. CDR3 nucleotides: TGCGCCAGCAGTGAGTCGGGAGGGTGGGGCACTGAAGCTTTCTTT. Protein: CASSESGGWGTEAFF.

The chain uses TRBV6-5 and TRBJ1-5; D might be TRBD1 (5 bases). Trimming removed 10 bases at V and 4 bases at J, with 14 bases between. CDR3 length: 13 residues. Germline V gene sequence: CDR1 MNHEY, CDR2 SVGAGI. CDR3 in amino acids: CANRAGTNQPQHF. For the CDR3, the DNA is TGTGCCAACCGGGCAGGGACTAATCAGCCCCAGCATTTT.

This clone has a handful of counts. This chain links TRBV5-1 with TRBJ1-4, with unresolved D. The CDR3 extends over 13 amino acids. Between the trimmed V and J ends, which lost 6 bases and 4 bases, there was a span of 10 bases. In germline, CDR1 is SGHRS, CDR2 YFSETQ. The CDR3 sequence is CASTRNFNEKLFF. The CDR3 DNA reads TGCGCCAGCACCAGGAATTTTAATGAAAAACTGTTTTTT.

This clone has a handful of counts. The chain has TRBV6-2 or TRBV6-3 and TRBJ2-1; TRBD2 matches at 8 bases. CDR1 and CDR2 (germline): MNHEY, SVGEGT. The CDR3 runs to 14 residues. V was clipped by 5 bases and J by 3 bases; unmatched bases: 3. Written as DNA, the CDR3 is TGTGCCAGCAGTAGCGGGAGAGGCTACAATGAGCAGTTCTTC. It translates to CASSSGRGYNEQFF.

This clone was seen more than once but under ten times. The V gene is TRBV6-5, the J gene TRBJ1-2, with TRBD1 as a possible D gene (5 bases). V lost 5 bases, J lost 6 bases, and 13 bases lay in between. The CDR3 spans 13 residues. Germline V CDR1 and CDR2: MNHEY, SVGAGI. CDR3 bases: TGTGCCAGCAGTCGGGGGAGCGTCGATGGCTACACCTTC. Protein product: CASSRGSVDGYTF.

The chain links TRBV5-4 to TRBJ2-1; 15 bases are a match to TRBD2. V was clipped by 5 bases and J by 7 bases; unmatched bases: 16. The CDR3 loop spans 19 amino acids. Germline V gives CDR1 SGHNT, CDR2 YYREEE (reference sequence). The CDR3 here is CASRPGLAGGSPGSNEQFF. Written as DNA, the CDR3 is TGTGCCAGCAGACCCGGACTAGCGGGAGGGTCCCCCGGATCTAATGAGCAGTTCTTC.

This clone was observed a handful of times. The chain employs TRBV5-1 and TRBJ1-6, with D unresolved. Trimming removed 0 bases from V and 6 bases from J, with 4 bases in between. CDR3 length equals 13 residues. Per the germline V gene, CDR1 is SGHRS and CDR2 is YFSETQ. CDR3 amino acids: CASSLAINSPLHF. CDR3 DNA sequence: TGCGCCAGCAGCTTGGCGATTAATTCACCCCTCCACTTT.

The chain is built from TRBV6-5 and TRBJ2-1, with D perhaps assigned TRBD1 or TRBD2 (6 bases each). Germline V gene sequence: CDR1 MNHEY, CDR2 SVGAGI. The V end lost 8 bases, the J end lost 0 bases, and 14 bases lay between the germline ends. This CDR3 is built from 15 residues. DNA of the CDR3: TGTGCCAGCGCTAGGGGGGCCTACTCCTACAATGAGCAGTTCTTC. This translates into CASARGAYSYNEQFF.

This chain connects TRBV29-1 to TRBJ1-3, with no clear D. The V end lost 6 bases, the J end lost 3 bases, and 15 bases lay between the germline ends. Germline assignment: CDR1 SQVTM and CDR2 ANQGSEA. This CDR3 spans 14 amino acids. CDR3 bases: TGCAGCGTGGGGTTGGGCCAAGTTGGAAACACCATATATTTT. It specifies CSVGLGQVGNTIYF.

The rearrangement joins TRBV28 to TRBJ1-5; D is ambiguous. Trimming left V 2 bases short and J 8 bases short, with 7 bases between. Germline lookup yields CDR1 MDHEN and CDR2 SYDVKM. This CDR3 has 12 amino acids. The CDR3 DNA is TGTGCCAGCAGTTTAAGTCCCAAGCCCCAGCATTTT. This sequence encodes CASSLSPKPQHF. Full variable domain (missing parts from reference TRBV28 and TRBJ1-5): DVKVTQSSRYLVKRTGEKVFLECVQDMDHENMFWYRQDPGLGLRLIYFSYDVKMKEKGDIPEGYSVSREKKERFSLILESASTNQTSMYLCASSLSPKPQHFGDGTRLSIL.

The chain employs TRBV2 and TRBJ2-1, with a tentative D call TRBD2 (5 bases). Germline-derived CDR1 and CDR2 are SNHLY and FYNNEI. The CDR3 contains 13 residues. V lost 6 bases, J lost 4 bases, and 10 bases lay in between. In nucleotides, the CDR3 is TGTGCCAGCAGGGCGGGCGTTTACAATGAGCAGTTCTTC. It is translated as CASRAGVYNEQFF. Based on the CDR3 plus reference TRBV2 and TRBJ2-1, the full variable domain is EPEVTQTPSHQVTQMGQEVILRCVPISNHLYFYWYRQILGQKVEFLVSFYNNEISEKSEIFDDQFSVERPDGSNFTLKIRSTKLEDSAMYFCASRAGVYNEQFFGPGTRLTVL.

V gene TRBV5-1 combines with J gene TRBJ2-1, with 12 bases matching TRBD2. Germline V gene data show CDR1 as SGHRS and CDR2 as YFSETQ. This CDR3 is 15 amino acids long. V was pared by 3 bases and J by 4 bases, with 2 bases of the junction left unmatched. CDR3 nucleotide sequence: TGCGCCAGCAGCTACGGACTAGCGGGGTACAATGAGCAGTTCTTC. Protein sequence: CASSYGLAGYNEQFF.

The table lists this clone with a few counts. The chain has TRBV5-1 and TRBJ1-3; D is uncertain. Germline CDR1 is SGHRS and CDR2 is YFSETQ. The CDR3 loop spans 16 amino acids. The V end was cut by 4 bases, the J end by 1 base, with 15 bases between. CDR3 DNA sequence: TGCGCCAGCAGCGACTTCGGACGCCCGTCTGGAAACACCATATATTTT. Residues: CASSDFGRPSGNTIYF.